This is a list of T cell receptor beta chains from one sample in a study of blood T cell repertoires in COVID-19. Sequenced by immunoSEQ multiplex PCR; TCRdb stores in-frame clones only, minus some. The table lists 100,000 to 150,000 clones, over 60% of them singletons. Sequencing was performed on peripheral blood. The receptors derive from an older woman with acute or convalescent COVID-19. The CDR3 runs from the conserved cysteine through the conserved F or W. The D gene is left open where the match is weak. Size is omitted from some rows. Given values are once, few, many or a class for expanded clones.

J gene	clone size	D gene	V gene	CDR3 protein	CDR3 DNA
TRBJ2-5	.	.	TRBV15	CATSWRDQETQYF	TGTGCCACCAGTTGGAGGGACCAAGAGACCCAGTACTTC
TRBJ2-1	.	TRBD1	TRBV7-9	CASSFTTGRFIDEQFF	TGTGCCAGCAGCTTCACGACAGGGCGCTTTATTGATGAGCAGTTCTTC
TRBJ2-1	.	TRBD1	TRBV2	CASRGGQGLLNEQFF	TGTGCCAGCAGAGGGGGACAGGGTCTTCTCAATGAGCAGTTCTTC
TRBJ1-4	few	.	TRBV6-6	CASSYSGATNEKLFF	TGTGCCAGCAGTTACTCCGGAGCAACTAATGAAAAACTGTTTTTT
TRBJ2-1	.	TRBD1	TRBV14	CASSQGLGTGAYNEQFF	TGTGCCAGCAGCCAAGGGTTAGGGACAGGGGCCTACAATGAGCAGTTCTTC
TRBJ1-1	few	.	TRBV28	CASSFITEAFF	TGTGCCAGCAGTTTCATCACTGAAGCTTTCTTT
TRBJ2-1	few	TRBD2	TRBV19	CASSPGGAPGQFF	TGTGCCAGTAGTCCGGGGGGAGCCCCAGGACAGTTCTTC
TRBJ2-3	.	TRBD1	TRBV5-6	CASSKQGITDTQYF	TGTGCCAGCAGCAAACAGGGGATCACAGATACGCAGTATTTT
TRBJ2-5	.	.	TRBV15	CATSRGGGARETQYF	TGTGCCACCAGTCGGGGCGGGGGCGCCCGTGAGACCCAGTACTTC
TRBJ1-2	.	.	TRBV5-6	CASSPGTLSNYGYTF	TGTGCCAGCAGCCCGGGGACACTCTCTAACTATGGCTACACCTTC